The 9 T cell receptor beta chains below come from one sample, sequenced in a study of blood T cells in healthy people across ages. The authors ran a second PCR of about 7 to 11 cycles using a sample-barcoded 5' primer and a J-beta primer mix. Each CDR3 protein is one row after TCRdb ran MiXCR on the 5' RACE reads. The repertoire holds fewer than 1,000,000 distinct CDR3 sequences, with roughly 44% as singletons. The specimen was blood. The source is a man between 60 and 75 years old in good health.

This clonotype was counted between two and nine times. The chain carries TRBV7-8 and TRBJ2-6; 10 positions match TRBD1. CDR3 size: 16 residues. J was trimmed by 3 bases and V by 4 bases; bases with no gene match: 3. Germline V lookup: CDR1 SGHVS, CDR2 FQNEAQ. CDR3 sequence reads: CASSSTGGFGANVLTF. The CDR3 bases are TGTGCCAGCAGCTCGACAGGGGGCTTTGGGGCCAACGTCCTGACTTTC.

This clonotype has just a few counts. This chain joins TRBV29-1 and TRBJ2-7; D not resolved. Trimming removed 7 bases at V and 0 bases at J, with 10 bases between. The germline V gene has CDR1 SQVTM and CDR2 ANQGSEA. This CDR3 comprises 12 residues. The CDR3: CSATGGSYEQYF. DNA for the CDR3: TGCAGCGCCACGGGCGGCTCCTACGAGCAGTACTTC.

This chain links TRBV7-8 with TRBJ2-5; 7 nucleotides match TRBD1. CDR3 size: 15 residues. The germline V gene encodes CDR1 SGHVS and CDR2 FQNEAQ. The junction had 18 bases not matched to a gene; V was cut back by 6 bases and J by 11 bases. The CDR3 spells CASSPSRGILNEQYF. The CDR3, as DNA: TGTGCCAGCAGTCCCAGCAGGGGGATTTTAAATGAGCAGTACTTC.

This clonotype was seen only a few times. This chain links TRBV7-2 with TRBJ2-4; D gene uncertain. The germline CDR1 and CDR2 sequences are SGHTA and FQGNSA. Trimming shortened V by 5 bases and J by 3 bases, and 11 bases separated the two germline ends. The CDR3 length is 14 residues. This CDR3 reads CASSLRLDKNIQYF. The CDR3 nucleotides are TGTGCCAGCAGCCTCCGGCTGGACAAAAACATTCAGTACTTC.

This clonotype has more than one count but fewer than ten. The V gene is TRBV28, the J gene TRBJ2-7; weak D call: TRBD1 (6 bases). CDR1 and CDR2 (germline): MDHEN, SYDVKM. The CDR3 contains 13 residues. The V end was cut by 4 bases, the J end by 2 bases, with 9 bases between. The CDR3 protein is CASSSTGPYEQYF. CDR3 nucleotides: TGTGCCAGCAGTTCCACAGGGCCCTACGAGCAGTACTTC.

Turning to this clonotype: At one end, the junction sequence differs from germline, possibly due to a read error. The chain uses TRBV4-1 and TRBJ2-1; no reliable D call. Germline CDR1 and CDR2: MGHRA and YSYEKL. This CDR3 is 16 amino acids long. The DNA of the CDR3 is TGCGCCAGCAGCCAAGATTGGGGTAGCTCCTATAATGAGCAGTTCTTC. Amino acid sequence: CASSQDWGSSYNEQFF.

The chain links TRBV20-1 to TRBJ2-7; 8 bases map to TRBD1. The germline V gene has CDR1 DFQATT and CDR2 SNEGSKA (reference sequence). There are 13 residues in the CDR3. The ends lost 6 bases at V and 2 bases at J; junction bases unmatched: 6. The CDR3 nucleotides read TGCAGTGCAGCAGGGGGCCTCACCTACGAGCAGTACTTC. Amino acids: CSAAGGLTYEQYF.

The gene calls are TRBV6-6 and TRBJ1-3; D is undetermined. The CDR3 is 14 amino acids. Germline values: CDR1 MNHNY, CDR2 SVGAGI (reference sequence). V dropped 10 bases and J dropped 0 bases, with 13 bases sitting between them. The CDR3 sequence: CATKDGFSGNTIYF. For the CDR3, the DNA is TGTGCCACCAAGGACGGATTCTCTGGAAACACCATATATTTT.

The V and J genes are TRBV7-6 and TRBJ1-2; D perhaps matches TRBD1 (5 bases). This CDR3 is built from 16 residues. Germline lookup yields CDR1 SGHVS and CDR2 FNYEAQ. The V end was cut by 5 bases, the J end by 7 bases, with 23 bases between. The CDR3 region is CASSPSGAPRPCGYTF. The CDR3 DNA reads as TGTGCCAGCAGCCCCAGTGGGGCCCCTCGACCTTGTGGCTACACCTTC.